This TCR beta chain was sequenced for a study of T cells after posttransplantation cyclophosphamide. There are 14 residues in the CDR3. The germline V gene encodes CDR1 KGHSH and CDR2 LQKENI. The V gene end was trimmed by 1 base and the J gene end by 4 bases; junction bases not matched to a gene: 3. Cyclophosphamide on days +3 and +4 followed busulfan-fludarabine conditioning and a marrow graft. Note on this clone: Antigen unknown.

Study observations and caveats: Blood and skin or GI T cell repertoires showed limited TRB overlap. Later post-transplant blood repertoires were often dominated by donor CD8+ memory clones. After PTCy, TRB diversity resembled that of CNI/methotrexate controls.

Clones were read by immunoSEQ multiplex PCR, and TCRdb kept only the in-frame ones, dropping some. The sample has roughly 42,000 clones; less than 95% are singletons. The sequence came from a male patient aged 60 to 75 who received an allogeneic stem cell transplant from a related donor and was CMV-positive. Part of the T cells may come from the graft donor. The sample consisted of PBMCs, taken 62 days after allogeneic stem cell transplant with posttransplant cyclophosphamide. J is TRBJ1-1 and V is TRBV18; 7 positions match TRBD1. The CDR3 loop is CASSPLQGSTEAFF. CDR3 coding DNA: TGTGCCAGCTCACCACTACAGGGGTCCACTGAAGCTTTCTTT.